This entry features one T cell receptor beta chain sequence. Its antigen is unknown. Trimming pared 4 bases from V and 4 bases from J, leaving 20 bases between. From germline, CDR1 is LNHDA and CDR2 SQIVND (reference sequence). CDR3 length equals 17 residues. The data derive from a study of blood T cells in healthy people across ages. Drawing of peripheral blood yielded roughly 9.3 milliliters from each donor. Per sample, at least 5 micrograms of total RNA were extracted. For the second PCR, which ran for about 6 to 11 cycles, a sample-barcoded 5' primer and a J-beta primer mix were used. TCRdb used MiXCR to reprocess the 5' RACE reads, holding one entry per CDR3 protein. The sample has 1 million or so distinct CDR3 sequences, 25% seen once. Findings and caveats of the study: A roughly linear age-dependent decrease characterized TCR beta diversity per million T cells.

The sample was also reused in another study, on T cells of mothers and their children. That paper adds: Versus unrelated pairs, overlap was slightly higher in related mother-child pairs, without reaching significance.

The clonotype originates from a girl aged 2-10 years in good health. V usage is TRBV19 and J usage is TRBJ1-3; D might be TRBD1 (5 bases). The sequencing sample was made of blood. The CDR3 DNA reads as TGTGCCAGTAGTACCCTATCTGGACCGGGGGAAGGAAACACCATATATTTT. Its protein product is CASSTLSGPGEGNTIYF.